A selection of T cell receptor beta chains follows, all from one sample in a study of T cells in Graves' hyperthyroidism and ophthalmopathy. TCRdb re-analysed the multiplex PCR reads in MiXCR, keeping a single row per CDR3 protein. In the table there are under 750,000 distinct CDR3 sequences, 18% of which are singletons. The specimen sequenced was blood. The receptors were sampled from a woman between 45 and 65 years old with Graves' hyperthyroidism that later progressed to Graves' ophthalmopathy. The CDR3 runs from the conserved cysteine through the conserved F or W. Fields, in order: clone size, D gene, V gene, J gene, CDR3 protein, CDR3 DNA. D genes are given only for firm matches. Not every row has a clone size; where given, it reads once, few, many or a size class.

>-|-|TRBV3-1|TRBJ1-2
CASSQGAGHRGYTF
TGTGCCAGCAGCCAAGGGGCAGGGCATCGTGGCTACACCTTC
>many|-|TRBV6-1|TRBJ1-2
CASSERTNYGYTF
TGTGCCAGCAGTGAGCGGACCAACTATGGCTACACCTTC
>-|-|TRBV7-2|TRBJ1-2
CASSAAENYGYTF
TGTGCCAGCAGCGCGGCAGAAAACTATGGCTACACCTTC
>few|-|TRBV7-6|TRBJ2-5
CASTASIQGLTETQYF
TGTGCCAGCACCGCTTCTATACAGGGCCTTACTGAGACCCAGTACTTC
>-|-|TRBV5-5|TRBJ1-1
CASSPPTGSMNTEAFF
TGTGCCAGCAGCCCGCCGACAGGATCGATGAACACTGAAGCTTTCTTT
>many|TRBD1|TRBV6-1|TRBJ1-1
CASSEPKTGFGTEAFF
TGTGCCAGCAGTGAGCCTAAGACAGGGTTCGGCACTGAAGCTTTCTTT
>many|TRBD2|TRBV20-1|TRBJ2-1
CSASVSGGSYNEQFF
TGCAGTGCTAGTGTCTCGGGGGGCTCCTACAATGAGCAGTTCTTC
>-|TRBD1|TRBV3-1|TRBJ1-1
CASSRINTGGYTEAFF
TGTGCCAGCAGCCGTATCAATACAGGGGGCTACACTGAAGCTTTCTTT
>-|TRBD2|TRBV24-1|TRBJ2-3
CATSDRTSGGLDTQYF
TGTGCCACCAGTGACCGGACTAGCGGGGGGCTAGATACGCAGTATTTT
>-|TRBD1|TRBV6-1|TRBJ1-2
CASSSPGTGDNYGYTF
TGTGCCAGCAGTTCCCCAGGGACAGGGGACAACTATGGCTACACCTTC
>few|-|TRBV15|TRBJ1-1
CATSRVGTGNTEAFF
TGTGCCACCAGCAGAGTAGGTACAGGGAACACTGAAGCTTTCTTT
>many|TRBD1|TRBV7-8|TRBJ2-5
CASSYGTGFGETQYF
TGTGCCAGCAGCTATGGGACAGGGTTTGGGGAGACCCAGTACTTC
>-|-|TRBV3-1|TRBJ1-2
CASSFIRSYNYGYTF
TGTGCCAGCAGTTTCATCCGGAGTTATAACTATGGCTACACCTTC
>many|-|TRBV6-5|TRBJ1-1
CASSYSGSKNTEAFF
TGTGCCAGCAGTTACTCGGGCAGTAAGAACACTGAAGCTTTCTTT
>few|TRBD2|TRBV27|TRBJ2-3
CASSLELAGAVDTQYF
TGTGCCAGCAGTTTAGAACTAGCGGGGGCCGTAGATACGCAGTATTTT
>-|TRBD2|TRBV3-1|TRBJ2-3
CASSQSSGGATSTDTQYF
TGTGCCAGCAGCCAATCTAGCGGGGGGGCCACGAGCACAGATACGCAGTATTTT
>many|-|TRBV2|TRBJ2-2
CASRRHVDRNTGELFF
TGTGCCAGCAGGCGCCACGTGGACAGGAACACCGGGGAGCTGTTTTTT
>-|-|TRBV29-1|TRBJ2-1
CSVEDGNRNEQFF
TGCAGCGTTGAAGATGGAAACCGCAATGAGCAGTTCTTC
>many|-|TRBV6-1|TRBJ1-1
CASRGFHTEAFF
TGTGCCAGCAGGGGGTTCCACACTGAAGCTTTCTTT
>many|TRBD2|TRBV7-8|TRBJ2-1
CASSSTSGNYNEQFF
TGTGCCAGCAGTTCGACTAGCGGAAATTACAATGAGCAGTTCTTC
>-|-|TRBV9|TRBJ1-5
CASSVAGTLQPQHF
TGTGCCAGCAGCGTAGCTGGTACTTTGCAGCCCCAGCATTTT
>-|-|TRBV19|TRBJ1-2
CATGRGANYGYTF
TGTGCCACCGGCCGGGGAGCTAACTATGGCTACACCTTC
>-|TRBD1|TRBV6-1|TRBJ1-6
CASRGDRSSYNSPLHF
TGTGCCAGCAGGGGGGACAGGAGCTCCTATAATTCACCCCTCCACTTT
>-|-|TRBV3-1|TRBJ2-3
CASSQILSSYSSTDTQYF
TGTGCCAGCAGCCAAATCCTATCAAGTTATTCTAGCACAGATACGCAGTATTTT
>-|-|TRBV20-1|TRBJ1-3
CSAAISSGTTIYF
TGCAGTGCTGCAATCAGCTCTGGAACCACCATATATTTT
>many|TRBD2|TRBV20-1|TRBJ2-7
CSARGELAGGPEQYF
TGCAGTGCTAGAGGAGAACTAGCGGGGGGGCCCGAGCAGTACTTC
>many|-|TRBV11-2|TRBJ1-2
CASSLLGEGYTF
TGTGCCAGCAGCTTACTGGGGGAAGGCTACACCTTC
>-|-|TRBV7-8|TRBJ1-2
CASSLTPQGIYGYTF
TGTGCCAGCAGCTTAACCCCCCAGGGAATCTATGGCTACACCTTC
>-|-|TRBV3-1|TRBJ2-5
CASSQDTVQETQYF
TGTGCCAGCAGCCAAGATACAGTCCAAGAGACCCAGTACTTC
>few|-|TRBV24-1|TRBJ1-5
CATSKADSNQPQHF
TGTGCCACCAGTAAGGCGGATAGCAATCAGCCCCAGCATTTT
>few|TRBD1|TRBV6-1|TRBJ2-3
CASTGGNTDTQYF
TGTGCCAGTACAGGGGGTAATACAGATACGCAGTATTTT
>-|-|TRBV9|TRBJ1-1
CASSVVPGPDTEAFF
TGTGCCAGCAGCGTAGTCCCGGGGCCGGACACTGAAGCTTTCTTT
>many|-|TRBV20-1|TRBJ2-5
CSAPGQIQETQYF
TGCAGTGCCCCTGGACAGATCCAAGAGACCCAGTACTTC
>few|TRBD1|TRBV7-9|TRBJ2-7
CASSSGSKTGVYEQYF
TGTGCCAGCAGCTCGGGATCTAAAACAGGGGTATACGAGCAGTACTTC
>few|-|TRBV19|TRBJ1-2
CATEQGLYGYTF
TGTGCCACCGAGCAGGGACTCTATGGCTACACCTTC
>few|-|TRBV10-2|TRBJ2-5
CASSGDARRETQYF
TGCGCCAGCAGTGGAGACGCCCGGCGAGAGACCCAGTACTTC